This T cell receptor (beta chain) derives from a study of shared clonotypes between healthy human individuals. Germline loops: CDR1 MGHRA, CDR2 YSYEKL. CDR3 length: 14 amino acids. Trimming left V 4 bases short and J 2 bases short, with 12 bases between. Sequencing used immunoSEQ multiplex PCR; TCRdb keeps in-frame clones, though not all of them. The sample contains about 2.5 million clones, about 90% of which appear only once. Sequencing was done on a sample of naive CD4+ T cells from PBMCs. As for subset: CD45RA+ positively selected. V usage is TRBV4-1 and J usage is TRBJ2-7; perhaps TRBD1 as D (6 bases). This TCR came from a man aged 18 to 30 in good health. Some clones in this sample may be carry-over from other donors' samples. CDR3 in amino acids: CASSPLQGPYEQYF. The CDR3 DNA sequence: TGCGCCAGCAGCCCCTTACAGGGACCCTACGAGCAGTACTTC.